This T cell receptor beta chain was sequenced for a study of T cells in localized non-small cell lung cancer. The method was immunoSEQ multiplex PCR; TCRdb's version includes in-frame clones alone and lacks a portion of them. The sample has approximately 35,000 clones, roughly nine tenths seen once. General study findings and limits: Within adjacent lung there appeared a median roughly 60 of the top 100 tumor clones. Among blood samples, higher T cell density accompanied longer overall survival. Analysis by sequencing included only one tumor region, so heterogeneity remains possible. Uninvolved adjacent lung, not tumor, had the highest T cell clonality.

Germline CDR1 SGHVS, CDR2 FNYEAQ. V was pared by 1 base and J by 8 bases, with 12 bases between. The CDR3 loop spans 14 amino acids. For this clone: Its antigen is still unknown.

This sample comprised PBMCs, obtained before any cancer treatment. The receptor's source is a man aged 40-75 years with stage II lung adenocarcinoma. V is TRBV7-6 and J is TRBJ2-1, with D perhaps matching TRBD2 (6 bases). The CDR3: CASSLDLKRDEQFF. CDR3 DNA: TGTGCCAGCAGCTTAGATCTCAAGCGGGATGAGCAGTTCTTC.